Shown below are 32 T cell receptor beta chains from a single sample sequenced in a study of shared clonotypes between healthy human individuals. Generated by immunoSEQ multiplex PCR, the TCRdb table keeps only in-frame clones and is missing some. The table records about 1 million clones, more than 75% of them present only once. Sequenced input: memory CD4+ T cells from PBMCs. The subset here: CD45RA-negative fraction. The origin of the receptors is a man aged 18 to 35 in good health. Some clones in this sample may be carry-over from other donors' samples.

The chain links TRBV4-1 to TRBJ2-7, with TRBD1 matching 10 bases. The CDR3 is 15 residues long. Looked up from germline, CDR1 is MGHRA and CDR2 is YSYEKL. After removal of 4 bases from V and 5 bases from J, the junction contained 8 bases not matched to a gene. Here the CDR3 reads CASSPIGQGVDEQYF. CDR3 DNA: TGCGCCAGCAGCCCGATCGGACAGGGGGTCGACGAGCAGTACTTC.

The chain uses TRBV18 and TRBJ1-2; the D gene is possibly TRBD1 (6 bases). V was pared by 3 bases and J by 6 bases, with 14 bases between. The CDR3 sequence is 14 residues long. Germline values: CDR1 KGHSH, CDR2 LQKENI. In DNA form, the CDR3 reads TGTGCCAGCTCACCGACAACAGGGATGGATGGCTACACCTTC. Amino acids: CASSPTTGMDGYTF.

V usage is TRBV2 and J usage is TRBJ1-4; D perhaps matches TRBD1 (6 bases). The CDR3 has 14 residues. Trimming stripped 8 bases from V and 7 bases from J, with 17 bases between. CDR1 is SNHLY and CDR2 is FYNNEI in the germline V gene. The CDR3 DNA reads TGTGCCAGCTTGGCGTGGGGGGCTGGTGAAAAACTGTTTTTT. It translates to CASLAWGAGEKLFF.

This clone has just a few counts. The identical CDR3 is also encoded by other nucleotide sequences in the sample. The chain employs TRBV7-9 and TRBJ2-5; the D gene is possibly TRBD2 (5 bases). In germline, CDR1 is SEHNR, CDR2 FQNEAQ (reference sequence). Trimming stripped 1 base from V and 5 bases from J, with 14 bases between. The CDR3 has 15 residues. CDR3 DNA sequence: TGTGCCAGCAGCTTAGGAGCCCCCCCGGGGGAGACCCAGTACTTC. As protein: CASSLGAPPGETQYF.

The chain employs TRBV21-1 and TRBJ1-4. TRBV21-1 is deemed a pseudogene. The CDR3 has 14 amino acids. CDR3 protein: CASSKVGLNEKLFF. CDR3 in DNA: TGTGCCAGCAGCAAAGTAGGGCTTAATGAAAAACTGTTTTTT.

The CDR3 coding sequence is TGTGCCAGCAGCCAAGCTTGGGCGGGGACAGATACGCAGTATTTT. It translates to CASSQAWAGTDTQYF. The rearrangement joins TRBV4-2 to TRBJ2-3; D might be TRBD2 (6 bases). Germline lookup yields CDR1 LGHNA and CDR2 YNFKEQ. Trimming left V 1 base short and J 3 bases short, with 11 bases between. The CDR3 consists of 15 residues.

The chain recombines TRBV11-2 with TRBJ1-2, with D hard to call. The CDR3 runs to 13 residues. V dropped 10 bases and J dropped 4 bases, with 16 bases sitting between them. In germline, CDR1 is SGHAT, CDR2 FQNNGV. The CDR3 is CATRPLRAYGYTF. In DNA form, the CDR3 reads TGTGCCACCCGCCCCCTACGGGCCTATGGCTACACCTTC.

The CDR3 coding sequence is TGTGCCAGCAGCGGGACAGGAGTCGACACTGAAGCTTTCTTT. Protein sequence: CASSGTGVDTEAFF. V and J are TRBV14 and TRBJ1-1, with TRBD1 matching 8 bases. The germline CDR1 and CDR2 sequences are SGHDN and FVKESK. This CDR3 has 14 residues. V shed 5 bases and J 3 bases; nucleotides not matched to a gene: 5.

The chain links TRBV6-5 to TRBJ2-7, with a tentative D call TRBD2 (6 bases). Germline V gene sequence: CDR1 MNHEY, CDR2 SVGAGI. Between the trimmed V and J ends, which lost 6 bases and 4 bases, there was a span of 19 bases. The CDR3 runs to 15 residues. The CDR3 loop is CASRQTGQGGYEQYF. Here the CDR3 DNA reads TGTGCCAGCAGGCAAACGGGTCAGGGAGGATACGAGCAGTACTTC.

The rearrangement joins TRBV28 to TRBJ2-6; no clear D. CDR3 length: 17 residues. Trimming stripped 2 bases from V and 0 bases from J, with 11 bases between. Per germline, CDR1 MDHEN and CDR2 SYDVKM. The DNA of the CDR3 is TGTGCCAGCAGTTTAAGGGCAGGCCTCTCTGGGGCCAACGTCCTGACTTTC. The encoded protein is CASSLRAGLSGANVLTF. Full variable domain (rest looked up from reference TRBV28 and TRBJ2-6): DVKVTQSSRYLVKRTGEKVFLECVQDMDHENMFWYRQDPGLGLRLIYFSYDVKMKEKGDIPEGYSVSREKKERFSLILESASTNQTSMYLCASSLRAGLSGANVLTFGAGSRLTVL.

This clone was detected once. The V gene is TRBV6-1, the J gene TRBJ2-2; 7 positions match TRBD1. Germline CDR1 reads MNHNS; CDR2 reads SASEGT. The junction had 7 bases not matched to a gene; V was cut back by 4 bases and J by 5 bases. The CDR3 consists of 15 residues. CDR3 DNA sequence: TGTGCCAGCAGTGGAGCAGGGGGAAAAACCGGGGAGCTGTTTTTT. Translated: CASSGAGGKTGELFF.

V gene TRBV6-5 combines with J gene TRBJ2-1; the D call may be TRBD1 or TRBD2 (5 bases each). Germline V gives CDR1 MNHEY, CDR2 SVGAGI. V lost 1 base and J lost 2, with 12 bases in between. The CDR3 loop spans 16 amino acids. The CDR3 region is CASSYYSGTAYNEQFF. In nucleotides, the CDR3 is TGTGCCAGCAGTTACTACTCTGGGACGGCCTACAATGAGCAGTTCTTC.

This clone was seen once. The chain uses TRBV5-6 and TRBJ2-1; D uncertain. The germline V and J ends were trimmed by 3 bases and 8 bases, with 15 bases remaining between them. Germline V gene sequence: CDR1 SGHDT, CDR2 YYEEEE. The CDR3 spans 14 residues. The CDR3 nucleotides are TGTGCCAGCAGCTACCGGGTGGGTAGGGATGAGCAGTTCTTC. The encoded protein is CASSYRVGRDEQFF.

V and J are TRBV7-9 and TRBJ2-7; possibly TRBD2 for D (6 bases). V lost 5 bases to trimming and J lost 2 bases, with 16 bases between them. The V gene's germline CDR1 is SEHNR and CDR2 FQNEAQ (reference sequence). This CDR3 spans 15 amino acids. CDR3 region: CASSGPGELTYEQYF. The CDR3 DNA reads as TGTGCCAGCAGCGGGCCGGGAGAGTTAACCTACGAGCAGTACTTC.

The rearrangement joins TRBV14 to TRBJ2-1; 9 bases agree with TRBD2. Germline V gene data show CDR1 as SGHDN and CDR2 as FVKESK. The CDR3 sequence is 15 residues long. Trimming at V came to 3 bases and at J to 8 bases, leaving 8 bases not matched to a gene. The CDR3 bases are TGTGCCAGCAGCCACGGAGGTAGCGGGAGTTATGAGCAGTTCTTC. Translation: CASSHGGSGSYEQFF.

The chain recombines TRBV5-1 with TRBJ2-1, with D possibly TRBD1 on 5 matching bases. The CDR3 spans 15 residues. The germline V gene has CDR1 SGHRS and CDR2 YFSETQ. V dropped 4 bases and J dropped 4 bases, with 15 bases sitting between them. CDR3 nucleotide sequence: TGCGCCAGCAGCATATCTAGTAGGGGATACAATGAGCAGTTCTTC. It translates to CASSISSRGYNEQFF.

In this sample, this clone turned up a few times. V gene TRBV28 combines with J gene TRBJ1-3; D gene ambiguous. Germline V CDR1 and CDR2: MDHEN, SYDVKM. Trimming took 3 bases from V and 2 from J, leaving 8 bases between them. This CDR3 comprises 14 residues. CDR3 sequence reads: CASSLMGTGNTIYF. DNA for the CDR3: TGTGCCAGCAGTTTGATGGGGACTGGAAACACCATATATTTT.

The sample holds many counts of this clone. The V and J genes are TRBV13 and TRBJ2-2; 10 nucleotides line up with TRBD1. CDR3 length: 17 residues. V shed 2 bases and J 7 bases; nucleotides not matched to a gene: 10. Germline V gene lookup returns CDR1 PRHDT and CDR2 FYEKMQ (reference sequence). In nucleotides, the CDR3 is TGTGCCAGCAGCTTACGCTTCGACAGGGGGCGGATCGGGGAGCTGTTTTTT. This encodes CASSLRFDRGRIGELFF.

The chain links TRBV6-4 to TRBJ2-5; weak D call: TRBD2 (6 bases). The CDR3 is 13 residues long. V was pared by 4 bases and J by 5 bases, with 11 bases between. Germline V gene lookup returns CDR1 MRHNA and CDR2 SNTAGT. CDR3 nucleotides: TGTGCCAGCAGTGTCCGGGCGGGGGAGACCCAGTACTTC. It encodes CASSVRAGETQYF.

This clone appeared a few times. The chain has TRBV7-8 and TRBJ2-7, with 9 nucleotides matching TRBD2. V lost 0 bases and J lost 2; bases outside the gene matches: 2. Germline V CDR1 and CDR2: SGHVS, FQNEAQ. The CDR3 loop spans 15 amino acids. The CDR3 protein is CASSLASGRTYEQYF. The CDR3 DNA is TGTGCCAGCAGCTTAGCTAGCGGGAGAACCTACGAGCAGTACTTC. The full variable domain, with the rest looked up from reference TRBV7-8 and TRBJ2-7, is GAGVSQSPRYKVAKRGQDVALRCDPISGHVSLFWYQQALGQGPEFLTYFQNEAQLDKSGLPSDRFFAERPEGSVSTLKIQRTQQEDSAVYLCASSLASGRTYEQYFGPGTRLTVT.

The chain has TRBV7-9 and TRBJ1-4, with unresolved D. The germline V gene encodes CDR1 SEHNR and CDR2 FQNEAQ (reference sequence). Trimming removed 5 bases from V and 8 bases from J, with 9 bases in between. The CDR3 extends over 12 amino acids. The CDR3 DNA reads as TGTGCCAGCAGCCCACCGTTCGAAAAACTGTTTTTT. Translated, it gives CASSPPFEKLFF.

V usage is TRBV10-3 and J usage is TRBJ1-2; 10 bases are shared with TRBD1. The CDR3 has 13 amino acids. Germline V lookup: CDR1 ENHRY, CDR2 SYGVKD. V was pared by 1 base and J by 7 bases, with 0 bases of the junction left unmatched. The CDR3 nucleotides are TGTGCCATCAGTGAGTGGGACAGGGGTGGCTACACCTTC. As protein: CAISEWDRGGYTF.

In DNA, the CDR3 is TGTGCCAGTAGTACACAGGGGCACAATGAGCAGTTCTTC. Amino acids: CASSTQGHNEQFF. The chain employs TRBV19 and TRBJ2-1, with 7 bases lining up with TRBD1. V dropped 4 bases and J dropped 5; count of bases not matched to a gene: 2. The CDR3 consists of 13 residues. CDR1 LNHDA and CDR2 SQIVND come from the germline V gene (reference sequence).

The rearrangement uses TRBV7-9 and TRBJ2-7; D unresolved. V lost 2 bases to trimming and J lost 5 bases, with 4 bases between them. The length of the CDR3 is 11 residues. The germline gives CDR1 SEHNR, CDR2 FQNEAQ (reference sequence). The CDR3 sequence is CASSLTNEQYF. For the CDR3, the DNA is TGTGCCAGCAGCTTAACTAACGAGCAGTACTTC.

CDR3 sequence reads: CASSERGSMNTEAFF. CDR3 sequence (DNA): TGTGCCAGCAGTGAAAGAGGCAGCATGAACACTGAAGCTTTCTTT. The chain has TRBV2 and TRBJ1-1; no clear D gene. The CDR3 extends over 15 amino acids. Germline-derived CDR1 and CDR2 are SNHLY and FYNNEI. The V gene lost 2 bases and the J gene lost 0 bases, with 10 bases spanning the gap.

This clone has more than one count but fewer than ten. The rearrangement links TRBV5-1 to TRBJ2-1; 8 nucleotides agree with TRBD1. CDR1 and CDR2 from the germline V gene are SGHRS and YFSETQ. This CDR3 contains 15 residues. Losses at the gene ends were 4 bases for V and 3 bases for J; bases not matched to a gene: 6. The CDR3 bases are TGCGCCAGCAGCCCCAGGACAGGGAGCTACAATGAGCAGTTCTTC. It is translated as CASSPRTGSYNEQFF.

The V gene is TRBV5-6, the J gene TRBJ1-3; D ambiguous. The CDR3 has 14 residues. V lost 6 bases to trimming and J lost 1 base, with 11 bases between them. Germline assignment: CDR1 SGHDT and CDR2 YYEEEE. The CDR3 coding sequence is TGTGCCAGCACCCCGGGAGGGTCTGGAAACACCATATATTTT. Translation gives CASTPGGSGNTIYF.

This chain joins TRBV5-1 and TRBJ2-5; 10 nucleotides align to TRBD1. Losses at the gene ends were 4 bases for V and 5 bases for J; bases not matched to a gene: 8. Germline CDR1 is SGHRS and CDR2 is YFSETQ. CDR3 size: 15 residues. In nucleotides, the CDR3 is TGCGCCAGCAGCCAACGACAGGGGGCCTTGGAGACCCAGTACTTC. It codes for CASSQRQGALETQYF.

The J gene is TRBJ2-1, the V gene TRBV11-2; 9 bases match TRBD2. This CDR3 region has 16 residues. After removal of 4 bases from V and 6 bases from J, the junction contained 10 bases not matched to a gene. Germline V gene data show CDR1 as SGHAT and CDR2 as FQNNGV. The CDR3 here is CASSYEGTSIGNEQFF. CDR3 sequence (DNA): TGTGCCAGCAGCTATGAAGGGACTAGCATTGGCAATGAGCAGTTCTTC.

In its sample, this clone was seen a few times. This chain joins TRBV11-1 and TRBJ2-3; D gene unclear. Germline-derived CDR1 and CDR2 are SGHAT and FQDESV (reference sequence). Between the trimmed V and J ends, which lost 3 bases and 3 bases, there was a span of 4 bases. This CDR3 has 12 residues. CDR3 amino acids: CASSFRTDTQYF. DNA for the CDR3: TGTGCCAGCAGCTTTAGGACAGATACGCAGTATTTT.

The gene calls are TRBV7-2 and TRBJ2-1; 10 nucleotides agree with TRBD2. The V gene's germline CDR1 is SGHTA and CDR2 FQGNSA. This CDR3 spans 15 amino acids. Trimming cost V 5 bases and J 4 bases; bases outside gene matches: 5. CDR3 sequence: CASSRTSGQYNEQFF. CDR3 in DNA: TGTGCCAGCAGCCGGACTAGCGGACAGTACAATGAGCAGTTCTTC.

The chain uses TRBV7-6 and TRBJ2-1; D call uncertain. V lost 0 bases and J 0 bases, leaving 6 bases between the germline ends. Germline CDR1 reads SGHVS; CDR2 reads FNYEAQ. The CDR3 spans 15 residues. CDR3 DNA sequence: TGTGCCAGCAGCTTAGCTGTTAGCTCCTACAATGAGCAGTTCTTC. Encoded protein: CASSLAVSSYNEQFF.